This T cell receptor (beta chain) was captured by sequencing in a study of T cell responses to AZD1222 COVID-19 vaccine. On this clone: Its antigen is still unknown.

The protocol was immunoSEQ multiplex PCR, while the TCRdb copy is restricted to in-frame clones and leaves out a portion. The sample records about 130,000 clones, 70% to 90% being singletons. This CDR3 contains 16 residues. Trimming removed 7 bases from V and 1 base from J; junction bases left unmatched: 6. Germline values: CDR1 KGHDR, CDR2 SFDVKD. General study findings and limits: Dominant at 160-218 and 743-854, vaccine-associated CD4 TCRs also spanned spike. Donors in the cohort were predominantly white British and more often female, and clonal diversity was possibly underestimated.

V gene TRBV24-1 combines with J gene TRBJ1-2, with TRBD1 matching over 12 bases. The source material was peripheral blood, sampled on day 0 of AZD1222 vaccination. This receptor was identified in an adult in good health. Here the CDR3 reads CATRGTGGAGNYGYTF. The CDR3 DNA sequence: TGTGCCACCAGAGGGACAGGGGGCGCCGGTAACTATGGCTACACCTTC.